This entry lists 21 T cell receptor beta chains sequenced from one sample in a study of blood T cell repertoires in COVID-19. Libraries were prepared by immunoSEQ multiplex PCR; TCRdb keeps only in-frame clonotypes and omits some of them. The sample consists of approximately 300,000 clones, about 82% of them appearing once. Sample: peripheral blood. These receptors all stem from a woman in her forties or fifties with acute or convalescent COVID-19.

This clone was seen once. The chain combines TRBV5-4 with TRBJ1-6, with D possibly matching TRBD1 (5 bases). CDR3 length: 15 residues. Trimming pared 4 bases from V and 8 bases from J, leaving 16 bases between. Germline-derived CDR1 and CDR2 are SGHNT and YYREEE (reference sequence). This CDR3 reads CASSTTSGIHSPLHF. CDR3 DNA: TGTGCCAGCAGCACAACCTCAGGGATTCATTCACCCCTCCACTTT. The whole variable domain, filled in from reference TRBV5-4 and TRBJ1-6, reads ETGVTQSPTHLIKTRGQQVTLRCSSQSGHNTVSWYQQALGQGPQFIFQYYREEENGRGNFPPRFSGLQFPNYSSELNVNALELDDSALYLCASSTTSGIHSPLHFGNGTRLTVT.

This chain connects TRBV6-1 to TRBJ1-3; 10 positions match TRBD1. The CDR3 runs 16 residues. Germline CDR1 and CDR2: MNHNS and SASEGT. The J segment lost 8 bases and the V segment lost 3 bases, leaving 10 bases of the junction unmatched. The CDR3 coding sequence is TGTGCCAGCAGTGAGGCGCCCGGGACAGGGGCATACACCATATATTTT. Translating gives CASSEAPGTGAYTIYF.

The gene calls are TRBV2 and TRBJ1-1, with a possible D match to TRBD1 (6 bases). Germline V gene data show CDR1 as SNHLY and CDR2 as FYNNEI. CDR3 size: 12 residues. Trimming removed 6 bases at V and 6 bases at J, with 11 bases between. CDR3 bases: TGTGCCAGCAGCAGCAGGGGATCTGAAGCTTTCTTT. The encoded protein is CASSSRGSEAFF. Filled out from reference TRBV2 and TRBJ1-1, the complete variable domain reads EPEVTQTPSHQVTQMGQEVILRCVPISNHLYFYWYRQILGQKVEFLVSFYNNEISEKSEIFDDQFSVERPDGSNFTLKIRSTKLEDSAMYFCASSSRGSEAFFGQGTRLTVV.

This chain uses TRBV2 with TRBJ2-3, with D perhaps matching TRBD2 (6 bases). The CDR3 totals 14 residues. V dropped 3 bases and J dropped 1 base, with 8 bases sitting between them. Germline V CDR1 and CDR2: SNHLY, FYNNEI. CDR3 in amino acids: CASSESSGTDTQYF. The DNA of the CDR3 is TGTGCCAGCAGTGAGTCTAGCGGCACAGATACGCAGTATTTT. Full variable domain (rest looked up from reference TRBV2 and TRBJ2-3): EPEVTQTPSHQVTQMGQEVILRCVPISNHLYFYWYRQILGQKVEFLVSFYNNEISEKSEIFDDQFSVERPDGSNFTLKIRSTKLEDSAMYFCASSESSGTDTQYFGPGTRLTVL.

The genes are TRBV5-1 and TRBJ2-7; 7 bases match TRBD1. Germline CDR1 and CDR2: SGHRS and YFSETQ. The V and J ends lost 0 bases and 5 bases, in that order; junction bases with no gene match: 8. The CDR3 is 15 amino acids. In DNA form, the CDR3 reads TGCGCCAGCAGCTTGGGGACAGGCGCAGTGCACGAGCAGTACTTC. Its translation is CASSLGTGAVHEQYF. Variable domain in full (rest from reference TRBV5-1 and TRBJ2-7): KAGVTQTPRYLIKTRGQQVTLSCSPISGHRSVSWYQQTPGQGLQFLFEYFSETQRNKGNFPGRFSGRQFSNSRSEMNVSTLELGDSALYLCASSLGTGAVHEQYFGPGTRLTVT.

This chain connects TRBV9 to TRBJ2-5, with 10 bases that match TRBD1. This CDR3 is built from 16 residues. Trimming removed 2 bases from V and 5 bases from J; junction bases left unmatched: 9. Looked up from germline, CDR1 is SGDLS and CDR2 is YYNGEE. CDR3 sequence (DNA): TGTGCCAGCAGCGTTAGGGGACAGGGGTTAGGGGAGACCCAGTACTTC. Its protein product is CASSVRGQGLGETQYF.

This clone was seen a single time. The V call is TRBV3-1 (or the pseudogene TRBV3-2), the J call TRBJ1-5, with D hard to call. Trimming stripped 1 base from V and 3 bases from J, with 7 bases between. CDR1 is LGHDT, CDR2 YNNKEL, per germline (reference sequence). CDR3 length: 14 residues. CDR3 loop: CASSQAGYNQPQHF. The CDR3, as DNA: TGTGCCAGCAGCCAAGCGGGGTACAATCAGCCCCAGCATTTT.

V and J are TRBV14 and TRBJ2-1; 12 positions agree with TRBD2. The length of the CDR3 is 15 residues. Germline V gives CDR1 SGHDN, CDR2 FVKESK. J lost 7 bases, V lost 4 bases, and 5 bases had no gene match. CDR3 protein: CASSRQGLAGNEQFF. CDR3 DNA: TGTGCCAGCAGCCGCCAGGGACTAGCGGGTAATGAGCAGTTCTTC.

V gene TRBV5-6 combines with J gene TRBJ2-1; D gene uncertain. The CDR3 runs to 14 residues. With 1 base removed from V and 5 bases from J, the gap between germline ends came to 10 bases. The germline V gene has CDR1 SGHDT and CDR2 YYEEEE. CDR3 sequence: CASSLLRPDNEQFF. For the CDR3, the DNA is TGTGCCAGCAGCTTGTTGCGTCCGGACAATGAGCAGTTCTTC. The variable domain in full, with the rest retrieved from reference TRBV5-6 and TRBJ2-1, is DAGVTQSPTHLIKTRGQQVTLRCSPKSGHDTVSWYQQALGQGPQFIFQYYEEEERQRGNFPDRFSGHQFPNYSSELNVNALLLGDSALYLCASSLLRPDNEQFFGPGTRLTVL.

The genes are TRBV5-1 and TRBJ2-7, with 13 bases that match TRBD2. J gave up 4 bases and V 0 bases, and 1 base lay outside the gene matches. This CDR3 has 15 residues. Germline assignment: CDR1 SGHRS and CDR2 YFSETQ. Written as DNA, the CDR3 is TGCGCCAGCAGCTTGGGACTAGCGGGAGGATACGAGCAGTACTTC. Its translation: CASSLGLAGGYEQYF.

This chain connects TRBV9 to TRBJ2-3; 8 positions agree with TRBD1. Trimming took 2 bases from V and 3 from J; bases not matched to a gene: 5. This CDR3 contains 15 residues. Germline CDR1 reads SGDLS; CDR2 reads YYNGEE. Here the CDR3 reads CASSVDRGATDTQYF. CDR3 DNA: TGTGCCAGCAGCGTCGACAGGGGAGCAACAGATACGCAGTATTTT.

In this sample, this clone turned up once. The chain is built from TRBV6-6 and TRBJ2-2; D remains unclear. The germline V gene encodes CDR1 MNHNY and CDR2 SVGAGI (reference sequence). The CDR3 has 15 residues. V shed 0 bases and J shed 3 bases, with 8 bases lying between them. CDR3 residues: CASSYSSRYTGELFF. Here the CDR3 DNA reads TGTGCCAGCAGTTACTCGAGTCGGTACACCGGGGAGCTGTTTTTT.

The chain joins TRBV10-3 to TRBJ2-7; D is perhaps TRBD1 (6 bases). The germline V and J ends were trimmed by 4 bases and 6 bases, with 16 bases remaining between them. Germline CDR1 reads ENHRY; CDR2 reads SYGVKD. This CDR3 is 14 amino acids long. CDR3 sequence (DNA): TGTGCCATCAGTGGCGCCACAGGGAATGTCGAGCAGTACTTC. Protein: CAISGATGNVEQYF.

This clone was seen a single time. This rearrangement joins TRBV24-1 to TRBJ2-3; 7 bases align to TRBD2. The germline gives CDR1 KGHDR, CDR2 SFDVKD. CDR3 size: 16 residues. V shed 3 bases, J shed 0 bases, and the junction held 5 bases outside the gene matches. The DNA for the CDR3 is TGTGCCACCAGTGATGGCGGGAGAACTAGCACAGATACGCAGTATTTT. Its protein is CATSDGGRTSTDTQYF.

This clone was counted a few times. This chain uses TRBV21-1 with TRBJ2-3; the table's TRBD2 call for D was not verified on the DNA. TRBV21-1 is listed as a pseudogene. CDR3 length equals 18 residues. The CDR3: CASSKGGWRRPSTDTQYF. The CDR3 DNA follows: TGTGCCAGCAGCAAAGGGGGTTGGAGGAGACCTAGCACAGATACGCAGTATTTT.

V and J are TRBV28 and TRBJ2-1; TRBD1 might be the D (6 bases). The germline CDR1 and CDR2 sequences are MDHEN and SYDVKM. The CDR3 spans 16 residues. V lost 3 bases and J 0 bases, leaving 12 bases between the germline ends. CDR3 in amino acids: CASSFPGHRSYNEQFF. The CDR3, as DNA: TGTGCCAGCAGTTTTCCGGGACACCGCTCCTACAATGAGCAGTTCTTC.

The chain couples TRBV27 to TRBJ2-1; 7 nucleotides align to TRBD2. V trimming: 5 bases; J trimming: 4 bases; junction bases outside the gene matches: 11. Germline V gives CDR1 MNHEY, CDR2 SMNVEV (reference sequence). The length of the CDR3 is 16 residues. The DNA of the CDR3 is TGTGCCAGCAGTACCCGACTAGCCAGAGTATACAATGAGCAGTTCTTC. Protein sequence: CASSTRLARVYNEQFF.

This clone appeared a few times. The same CDR3 also results from other DNA sequences found in this sample. The V call is TRBV18, the J call TRBJ1-1, with 7 nucleotides matching TRBD1. J lost 6 bases, V lost 3 bases, and 1 base had no gene match. This CDR3 region has 12 residues. CDR1 KGHSH and CDR2 LQKENI come from the germline V gene. The DNA for the CDR3 is TGTGCCAGCTCACCTCAGGGGGCTGAAGCTTTCTTT. Translating it yields CASSPQGAEAFF.

This chain connects TRBV27 to TRBJ2-7, with 12 positions matching TRBD2. Germline CDR1 reads MNHEY; CDR2 reads SMNVEV (reference sequence). The CDR3 has 15 residues. V shed 6 bases and J 7 bases; nucleotides not matched to a gene: 10. CDR3 amino acids: CASSLASGRGLEQYF. CDR3 in DNA: TGTGCCAGCAGCCTCGCTAGCGGGAGGGGTTTGGAGCAGTACTTC.

This clone was recorded a few times. The chain couples TRBV4-1 to TRBJ2-7; D may be TRBD1 (6 bases). Deletions cut 2 bases from V and 0 bases from J, with 11 bases between. This CDR3 has 15 residues. Germline assignment: CDR1 MGHRA and CDR2 YSYEKL. The CDR3 here is CASSQPGDSSYEQYF. For the CDR3, the DNA is TGCGCCAGCAGCCAACCAGGGGATAGCTCCTACGAGCAGTACTTC.

This chain joins TRBV6-5 and TRBJ2-7; TRBD1 agrees at 7 bases. This CDR3 region has 13 residues. CDR1 and CDR2 from the germline V gene are MNHEY and SVGAGI. With V trimmed by 6 bases and J by 4 bases, 6 bases remained unmatched. The CDR3 here is CASSLGQDYEQYF. The CDR3, as DNA: TGTGCCAGCAGCCTCGGACAGGATTACGAGCAGTACTTC.